The present T cell receptor beta chain was sequenced within a study of shared clonotypes between healthy human individuals. Generated by immunoSEQ multiplex PCR, the TCRdb table keeps only in-frame clones and is missing some. The data hold 850,000 to 1,100,000 clones, with approximately 80% observed a single time. The donors, healthy adults who were HIV-negative, had experienced no recent acute infections or vaccinations. Comments on this clone: Distinct nucleotide sequences in the sample also encode this CDR3.

This receptor was taken from a man aged 18 to 30 in good health. Some clones in this sample may be carry-over from other donors' samples. What was sequenced was memory CD4+ T cells from PBMCs. As to subset: CD45RA-negative fraction.

CDR3 nucleotide sequence: TGCGCCAGCAGCTTGGGAGGGGGCGCGGGCACAGATACGCAGTATTTT. Protein sequence: CASSLGGGAGTDTQYF. The J gene is TRBJ2-3, the V gene TRBV5-1, with TRBD1 matching over 7 bases. Germline CDR1 reads SGHRS; CDR2 reads YFSETQ. There are 16 residues in the CDR3. V lost 0 bases to trimming and J lost 1 base; unmatched junction nucleotides: 5.